This entry lists 7 T cell receptor beta chains sequenced from one sample in a study of T cells in Graves' hyperthyroidism and ophthalmopathy. Amplified regions were TCR beta CDR3 sequences from RNA transcripts. Using the HTBI primer set, a first-round RT-PCR was run on the TCR CDR3. TCRdb analysed the multiplex PCR reads with MiXCR anew, one entry per CDR3 protein. The table includes roughly 500,000 distinct CDR3 sequences, about 16% detected once. Sequenced material: blood. The receptors originated from a woman aged 25 to 39 with Graves' ophthalmopathy.

The V and J genes are TRBV7-9 and TRBJ2-5, with a possible D match to TRBD2 (5 bases). V was cut by 1 base and J by 4 bases, with 10 bases left in between. The V gene's germline CDR1 is SEHNR and CDR2 FQNEAQ (reference sequence). CDR3 size: 14 residues. Written as DNA, the CDR3 is TGTGCCAGCAGCTTAGTTTTAGGAGGAGAGACCCAGTACTTC. This gives the protein CASSLVLGGETQYF.

As to this clonotype: A read error may explain this, as a much larger clone is one base away. The chain uses TRBV7-2 and TRBJ2-7, with 7 positions matching TRBD2. CDR1 SGHTA and CDR2 FQGNSA come from the germline V gene. The CDR3 spans 15 residues. The V gene end was trimmed by 5 bases and the J gene end by 9 bases; junction bases not matched to a gene: 16. This chain's CDR3 is CASSRIGRENGGQYF. In DNA form, the CDR3 reads TGTGCCAGCAGCCGCATAGGGCGGGAGAATGGCGGGCAGTACTTC.

This clonotype was detected only a few times. The chain has TRBV19 and TRBJ1-1; D uncertain. The CDR3 spans 14 residues. Germline loops: CDR1 LNHDA, CDR2 SQIVND (reference sequence). The V and J ends lost 7 bases and 2 bases respectively, with 14 bases between them. CDR3: CASTGTGFNTEAFF. CDR3 bases: TGTGCCAGTACCGGTACGGGGTTTAACACTGAAGCTTTCTTT. Supplemented by reference TRBV19 and TRBJ1-1, the full variable domain reads DGGITQSPKYLFRKEGQNVTLSCEQNLNHDAMYWYRQDPGQGLRLIYYSQIVNDFQKGDIAEGYSVSREKKESFPLTVTSAQKNPTAFYLCASTGTGFNTEAFFGQGTRLTVV.

This clonotype has just a few counts. The chain uses TRBV5-8 and TRBJ2-5, with a tentative D call TRBD1 (8 bases). The ends were cut back, 4 bases at V and 9 bases at J, with 22 bases in the middle. Germline V gives CDR1 SGHTS, CDR2 YDEGEE. The CDR3 runs 15 residues. Here the CDR3 reads CASSTGQGLAGAQYF. CDR3 DNA sequence: TGTGCCAGCAGCACCGGACAGGGACTCGCGGGGGCCCAGTACTTC.

The V call is TRBV28, the J call TRBJ2-7, with D perhaps given as TRBD1 or TRBD2 (5 bases each). The CDR3 loop spans 15 amino acids. Germline V CDR1 and CDR2: MDHEN, SYDVKM. The V gene lost 3 bases and the J gene lost 6 bases, with 18 bases spanning the gap. CDR3 DNA sequence: TGTGCCAGCAGTTTCATAGGGGCGGGTGCTTCCGAGCAGTACTTC. It specifies CASSFIGAGASEQYF.

V usage is TRBV7-2 and J usage is TRBJ2-7; 10 nucleotides align to TRBD2. Trimming cost V 8 bases and J 6 bases; bases outside gene matches: 10. From germline, CDR1 is SGHTA and CDR2 FQGNSA. The CDR3 is 14 amino acids. The CDR3 spells CASRPRTSGAEQYF. CDR3 nucleotide sequence: TGTGCCAGCCGACCAAGGACTAGCGGAGCCGAGCAGTACTTC.

This clonotype came up many times. V gene TRBV29-1 combines with J gene TRBJ1-1; D unclear. The germline CDR1 and CDR2 sequences are SQVTM and ANQGSEA. The CDR3 extends over 13 amino acids. Trimming cost V 3 bases and J 0 bases, with 8 bases left between them. The CDR3 spells CSVEVGVNTEAFF. The CDR3 DNA is TGCAGCGTTGAGGTAGGAGTGAACACTGAAGCTTTCTTT.